The source of this T cell receptor beta chain is a study of blood T cell repertoires in COVID-19. Study-level background: Samples representing acute and convalescent COVID-19 were sourced from the United States, Italy and Spain.

Trimming pared 1 base from V and 7 bases from J, leaving 8 bases between. This CDR3 contains 13 residues. The germline V gene has CDR1 SGHNT and CDR2 YENEEA. This clone was recorded only once. The authors' processing: Reference gene primer amplification in the assay estimated nucleated cell counts. Here immunoSEQ multiplex PCR was the method, and the copy in TCRdb shows in-frame clones only, minus some. That table supplies the V and J calls and clone size; D and trimming were determined from the DNA. Of 27,000 or so clones listed, around four fifths are singletons. This sequence originates from a man aged 65-85 years with acute or convalescent COVID-19. This chain connects TRBV11-3 to TRBJ2-1; D is perhaps TRBD1 (5 bases). The sequencing sample was made of peripheral blood. The CDR3 loop is CASSLGQLNEQFF. The CDR3 bases are TGTGCCAGCAGCTTAGGACAGCTTAATGAGCAGTTCTTC.